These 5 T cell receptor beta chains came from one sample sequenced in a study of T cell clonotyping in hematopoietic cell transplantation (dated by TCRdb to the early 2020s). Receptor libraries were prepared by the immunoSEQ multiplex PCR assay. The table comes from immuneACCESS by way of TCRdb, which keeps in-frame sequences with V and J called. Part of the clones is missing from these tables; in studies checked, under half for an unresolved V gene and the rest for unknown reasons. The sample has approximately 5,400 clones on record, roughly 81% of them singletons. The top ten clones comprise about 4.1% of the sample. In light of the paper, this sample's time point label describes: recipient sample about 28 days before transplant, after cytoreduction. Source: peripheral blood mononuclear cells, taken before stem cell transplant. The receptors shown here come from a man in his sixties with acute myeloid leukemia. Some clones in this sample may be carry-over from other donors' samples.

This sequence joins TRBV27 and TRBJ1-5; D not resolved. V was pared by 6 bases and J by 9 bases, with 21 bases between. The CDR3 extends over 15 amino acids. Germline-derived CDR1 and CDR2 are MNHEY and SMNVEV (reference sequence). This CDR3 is CASSPVVSSLGPQHF. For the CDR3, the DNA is TGTGCCAGCAGCCCCGTGGTCTCAAGCCTGGGGCCCCAGCATTTT.

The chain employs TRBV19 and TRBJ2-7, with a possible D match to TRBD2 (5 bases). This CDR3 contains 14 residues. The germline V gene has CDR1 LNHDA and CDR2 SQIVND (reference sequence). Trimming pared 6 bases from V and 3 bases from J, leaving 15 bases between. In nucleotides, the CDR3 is TGTGCCAGTAGAAGGAAGGACGGACTCTACGAGCAGTACTTC. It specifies CASRRKDGLYEQYF.

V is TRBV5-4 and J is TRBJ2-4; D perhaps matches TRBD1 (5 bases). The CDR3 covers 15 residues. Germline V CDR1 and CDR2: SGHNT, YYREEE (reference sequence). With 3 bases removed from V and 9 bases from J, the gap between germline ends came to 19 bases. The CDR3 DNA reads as TGTGCCAGCAGCTCAAAGGACACCCCGAGTGGCATTCAGTACTTC. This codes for CASSSKDTPSGIQYF.

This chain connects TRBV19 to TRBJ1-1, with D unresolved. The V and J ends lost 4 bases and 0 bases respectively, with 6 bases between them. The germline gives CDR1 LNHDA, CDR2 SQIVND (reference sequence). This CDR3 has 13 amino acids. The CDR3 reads CASSSVMNTEAFF. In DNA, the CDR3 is TGTGCCAGTAGTAGTGTAATGAACACTGAAGCTTTCTTT.

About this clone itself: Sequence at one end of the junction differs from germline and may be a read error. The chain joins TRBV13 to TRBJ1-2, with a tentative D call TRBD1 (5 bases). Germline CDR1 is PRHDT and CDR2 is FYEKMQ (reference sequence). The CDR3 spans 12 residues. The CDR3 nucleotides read TGTGCCAGCAGCCTCCGACAGCGGTACCCCTACTTC. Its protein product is CASSLRQRYPYF.